Detailed here is one T cell receptor beta chain. These data originate in a study of blood T cells in healthy people across ages. The germline V gene has CDR1 SNHLY and CDR2 FYNNEI. The CDR3 length is 14 residues. V was clipped by 3 bases and J by 0 bases, with 7 bases between them. A second PCR, run for roughly 7 to 12 cycles, used a sample-barcoded 5' primer plus a J-beta primer mix. TCRdb used MiXCR to reprocess the 5' RACE reads, holding one entry per CDR3 protein. This table has 1.5 million to 2 million distinct CDR3 sequences, approximately 28% appearing once. The sequence derives from a woman in her 30s in good health. The sequenced sample was blood. This chain uses TRBV2 with TRBJ2-3; D is unresolved. CDR3 protein: CASSDAPSTDTQYF. The CDR3 nucleotides are TGTGCCAGCAGTGACGCCCCCAGCACAGATACGCAGTATTTT.